This is a list of T cell receptor beta chains from one sample in a study of T cell responses to AZD1222 COVID-19 vaccine. Some clones are missing from TCRdb's copy, which holds only in-frame ones; the method was immunoSEQ multiplex PCR. The repertoire holds some 130,000 clones, with about 90% as singletons. The sequencing used peripheral blood, collected on day 0 of AZD1222 vaccination. The receptors were sampled from an adult in good health. Both conserved end residues are part of each CDR3. D genes are given only for firm matches. Size tells how often a clone was seen (once, few, many) or the class of an expanded clone, and some rows leave it out.

V: TRBV5-8; size: NA; D: NA; J: TRBJ1-5; DNA: TGTGCCAGCAGCCCCAGACAGGAGTGGGGGAATCAGCCCCAGCATTTT; CDR3: CASSPRQEWGNQPQHF
V: TRBV27; size: NA; D: NA; J: TRBJ2-2; DNA: TGTGCCAGCAGTTTCCTCACCTCAGCAGGCGGGGAGCTGTTTTTT; CDR3: CASSFLTSAGGELFF
V: TRBV4-3; size: NA; D: NA; J: TRBJ1-1; DNA: TGCGCCAGCAGCCAAAAAGGGGCGATGAACACTGAAGCTTTCTTT; CDR3: CASSQKGAMNTEAFF
V: TRBV30; size: NA; D: TRBD1; J: TRBJ1-2; DNA: TGTGCCTGGAGTACCATTAGGGACAGGGGTGAAGGCTACACCTTC; CDR3: CAWSTIRDRGEGYTF
V: TRBV5-1; size: NA; D: TRBD1; J: TRBJ2-2; DNA: TGCGCCAGCAGCGCTGGACAGGGGGCGCGGTCCACCGGGGAGCTGTTTTTT; CDR3: CASSAGQGARSTGELFF
V: TRBV18; size: NA; D: NA; J: TRBJ1-1; DNA: TGTGCCAGCTCACCAGGACGAGCCTCTGAAGCTTTCTTT; CDR3: CASSPGRASEAFF
V: TRBV19; size: NA; D: NA; J: TRBJ1-5; DNA: TGTGCCAGTAGTAGGGCACATAATAGCAATCAGCCCCAGCATTTT; CDR3: CASSRAHNSNQPQHF
V: TRBV5-1; size: once; D: TRBD1; J: TRBJ2-7; DNA: TGCGCCAGCAGCTCAAACCGCTTCTGGACAGGGGACTACGAGCAGTACTTC; CDR3: CASSSNRFWTGDYEQYF
V: TRBV5-1; size: NA; D: NA; J: TRBJ1-1; DNA: TGCGCCAGCAGCCTGTTGAGAACGGCAGCGCGCACTGAAGCTTTCTTT; CDR3: CASSLLRTAARTEAFF
V: TRBV15; size: NA; D: NA; J: TRBJ1-1; DNA: TGTGCCACCAGCAGAGCAGAGGTCAGCACTGAAGCTTTCTTT; CDR3: CATSRAEVSTEAFF
V: TRBV24-1; size: once; D: TRBD2; J: TRBJ2-3; DNA: TGTGCCACCAGGGGGACTAGCGGGGAAGATACGCAGTATTTT; CDR3: CATRGTSGEDTQYF
V: TRBV27; size: NA; D: NA; J: TRBJ1-5; DNA: TGTGCCAGCAGTCTCCGAGATAGCAATCAGCCCCAGCATTTT; CDR3: CASSLRDSNQPQHF
V: TRBV18; size: NA; D: TRBD1; J: TRBJ1-2; DNA: TGTGCCAGCTCCATGGGCAGTGGGACAGGAGGCTACACCTTC; CDR3: CASSMGSGTGGYTF
V: TRBV30; size: NA; D: NA; J: TRBJ1-1; DNA: TGTGCCTGGAGTGTAAGCTTTGAAGCTTTCTTT; CDR3: CAWSVSFEAFF
V: TRBV5-4; size: NA; D: NA; J: TRBJ1-1; DNA: TGTGCCAGCAGCTTGGCCTCCGCAGTGAACACTGAAGCTTTCTTT; CDR3: CASSLASAVNTEAFF
V: TRBV5-1; size: NA; D: NA; J: TRBJ1-1; DNA: TGCGCCAGCAGCTCCTCAGGGAGTAGAAGTGAAGCTTTCTTT; CDR3: CASSSSGSRSEAFF
V: TRBV6-2/TRBV6-3; size: NA; D: TRBD1; J: TRBJ1-6; DNA: TGTGCCAGCAGCCGAGACAGGGGAAGATCACCCCTCCACTTT; CDR3: CASSRDRGRSPLHF
V: TRBV9; size: NA; D: TRBD2; J: TRBJ2-3; DNA: TGTGCCAGCAGGGGCCAGCGGGAATTAGATACGCAGTATTTT; CDR3: CASRGQRELDTQYF
V: TRBV27; size: NA; D: TRBD2; J: TRBJ2-3; DNA: TGTGCCAGCAGTTTGGTGTGGGCTAGCGGAAGCACAGATACGCAGTATTTT; CDR3: CASSLVWASGSTDTQYF
V: TRBV21-1; size: NA; D: NA; J: TRBJ2-7; DNA: TGTGCCAGCAGCATCCGGGGTCTGGGGTTTTACGAGCAGTACTTC; CDR3: CASSIRGLGFYEQYF
V: TRBV7-3; size: NA; D: NA; J: TRBJ1-6; DNA: TGTGCCAGCAGCTTAGGCCTCCCTGATTCACCCCTCCACTTT; CDR3: CASSLGLPDSPLHF
V: TRBV2; size: few; D: NA; J: TRBJ1-3; DNA: TGTGCCAGCAGCCCCAGCTGGGGACAAGGAGTCTCTGGAAACACCATATATTTT; CDR3: CASSPSWGQGVSGNTIYF
V: TRBV6-6; size: NA; D: NA; J: TRBJ2-1; DNA: TGTGCCAGTGGGTCGGGCTCCTACAATGAGCAGTTCTTC; CDR3: CASGSGSYNEQFF
V: TRBV29-1; size: once; D: NA; J: TRBJ1-2; DNA: TGCAGCGTTGCTGGACAAACTTATGGCTACACCTTC; CDR3: CSVAGQTYGYTF
V: TRBV15; size: NA; D: TRBD1; J: TRBJ2-6; DNA: TGTGCCACCAGCACCCCAATGTGGGACAGCCCTGGGGCCAACGTCCTGACTTTC; CDR3: CATSTPMWDSPGANVLTF
V: TRBV28; size: NA; D: NA; J: TRBJ1-6; DNA: TGTGCCAGCAGCCCTCCGGGGGTGTCCAATTCACCCCTCCACTTT; CDR3: CASSPPGVSNSPLHF
V: TRBV3-1/TRBV3-2; size: NA; D: NA; J: TRBJ1-1; DNA: TGTGCCAGCAGCCAACCGGGGGGCCCTATGAACACTGAAGCTTTCTTT; CDR3: CASSQPGGPMNTEAFF
V: TRBV6-5; size: few; D: NA; J: TRBJ2-5; DNA: TGTGCCAGCAGTTACTCGATTGTAAGGGAGACCCAGTACTTC; CDR3: CASSYSIVRETQYF
V: TRBV9; size: NA; D: NA; J: TRBJ1-4; DNA: TGTGCCAGCAGCGTCGCATGGGGGCGTAATGAAAAACTGTTTTTT; CDR3: CASSVAWGRNEKLFF
V: TRBV6-5; size: NA; D: NA; J: TRBJ1-2; DNA: TGTGCCAGCAGTTTCAGGACCAGTAACTATGGCTACACCTTC; CDR3: CASSFRTSNYGYTF
V: TRBV7-9; size: NA; D: NA; J: TRBJ1-1; DNA: TGTGCCAGCACGGGGGGCGCTGGGAACACTGAAGCTTTCTTT; CDR3: CASTGGAGNTEAFF
V: TRBV29-1; size: NA; D: NA; J: TRBJ1-2; DNA: TGCAGCGTTGAAGATCTAACCTCCGCTTATTTATACACCTTC; CDR3: CSVEDLTSAYLYTF
V: TRBV4-2; size: NA; D: NA; J: TRBJ1-1; DNA: TGTGCCAGCAGCTCCGGGGACACCAGCCCCATGAACACTGAAGCTTTCTTT; CDR3: CASSSGDTSPMNTEAFF
V: TRBV7-9; size: NA; D: TRBD2; J: TRBJ2-7; DNA: TGTGCCAGCAGCTTAGGGACTAGCGGCCCGAGCTCCTACGAGCAGTACTTC; CDR3: CASSLGTSGPSSYEQYF
V: TRBV5-1; size: NA; D: NA; J: TRBJ2-5; DNA: TGCGCCAGCAGCTTGGCCGGGCGGGTTGCAGGAGGCGGGCAGTACTTC; CDR3: CASSLAGRVAGGGQYF
V: TRBV5-1; size: NA; D: TRBD1; J: TRBJ2-1; DNA: TGCGCCAGCAGCTTCCAACGACAGGGGACGATCAATGAGCAGTTCTTC; CDR3: CASSFQRQGTINEQFF
V: TRBV5-5; size: NA; D: TRBD1; J: TRBJ1-2; DNA: TGTGCCAGCCAGCCCGGGACAGCGACTAACTATGGCTACACCTTC; CDR3: CASQPGTATNYGYTF
V: TRBV6-5; size: NA; D: NA; J: TRBJ1-1; DNA: TGTGCCAGCAAGGACTCGAACACTGAAGCTTTCTTT; CDR3: CASKDSNTEAFF
V: TRBV7-9; size: NA; D: TRBD1; J: TRBJ1-6; DNA: TGTGCCAGCAGCTTATCCCCGACAGGGGTCAATTCACCCCTCCACTTT; CDR3: CASSLSPTGVNSPLHF
V: TRBV14; size: NA; D: NA; J: TRBJ1-2; DNA: TGTGCCAGCAGCGATCTACAGGGAAGAGGCTATGGCTACACCTTC; CDR3: CASSDLQGRGYGYTF
V: TRBV28; size: NA; D: NA; J: TRBJ2-2; DNA: TGTGCCAGCATGCCCGCACAGGGGAACACCGGGGAGCTGTTTTTT; CDR3: CASMPAQGNTGELFF
V: TRBV20-1; size: once; D: TRBD2; J: TRBJ2-5; DNA: TGCAGTGCTAGTCCCAGCGGGGCCTCCGGGGCCCAGTACTTC; CDR3: CSASPSGASGAQYF
V: TRBV5-6; size: NA; D: TRBD1; J: TRBJ1-2; DNA: TGTGCCAGCAGCATTGAGGGGGCTCTCTATGGCTACACCTTC; CDR3: CASSIEGALYGYTF